This entry concerns a single T cell receptor (beta chain). What it binds is unknown. Amplification used 60 Vbeta primers and 13 Jbeta primers. TCRdb's copy holds only in-frame clones and misses some; the assay was immunoSEQ multiplex PCR. This sample has 120,000 to 150,000 clones, with roughly 80% found just once. The sample originates from a study of cytomegalovirus exposure and HLA in healthy donors. About the research overall: There were 117 million unique TCR beta sequences, drawn from about 200 million T cells, in an earlier analysis. Regarding the study as a whole: It was in a later analysis that TCR association rates were seen to vary by HLA locus, highest for DRB1 and lowest for HLA-C. Sequencing depth roughly uniform across donors was assumed in presence/absence analyses.

CDR3 size: 14 residues. Germline V gene data show CDR1 as SEHNR and CDR2 as FQNEAQ (reference sequence). V was trimmed by 4 bases and J by 6 bases, leaving 15 bases between them. The clonotype was recovered from a woman aged 25 to 45 in good health and CMV-seronegative. Sequenced sample: PBMCs. V is TRBV7-9 and J is TRBJ1-1, with unresolved D. The CDR3: CASSYPMGAPEAFF. The CDR3 DNA follows: TGTGCCAGCAGCTATCCTATGGGAGCCCCTGAAGCTTTCTTT.